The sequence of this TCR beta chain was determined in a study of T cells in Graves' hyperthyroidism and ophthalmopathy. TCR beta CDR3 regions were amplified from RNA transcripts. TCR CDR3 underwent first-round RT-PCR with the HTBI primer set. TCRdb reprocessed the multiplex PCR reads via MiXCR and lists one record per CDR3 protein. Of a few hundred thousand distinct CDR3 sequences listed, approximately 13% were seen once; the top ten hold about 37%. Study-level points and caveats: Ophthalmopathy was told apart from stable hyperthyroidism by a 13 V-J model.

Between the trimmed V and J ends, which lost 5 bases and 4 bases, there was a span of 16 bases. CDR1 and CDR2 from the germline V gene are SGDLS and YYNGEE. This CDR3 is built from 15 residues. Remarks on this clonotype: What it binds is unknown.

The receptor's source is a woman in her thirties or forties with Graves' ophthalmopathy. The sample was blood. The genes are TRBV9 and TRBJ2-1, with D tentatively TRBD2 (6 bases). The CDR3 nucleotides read TGTGCCAGCAGTCGAAGTGGGCGGGGATACAATGAGCAGTTCTTC. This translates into CASSRSGRGYNEQFF.